This T cell receptor beta chain was recovered during a study of T cell responses to AZD1222 COVID-19 vaccine. Study-level points and caveats: Unmutated regions of variants are reportedly targeted by nearly half of spike-specific TCRs. Following two doses of AZD1222, Spike-specific TCR breadth and depth rose.

Using immunoSEQ multiplex PCR, the repertoire was profiled, and TCRdb retains in-frame clones only, with some absent. The sample yields about 150,000 clones, around 90% seen once. Trimming removed 3 bases at V and 8 bases at J, with 13 bases between. Germline lookup yields CDR1 KGHSH and CDR2 LQKENI. This CDR3 is built from 14 residues. Of note for this clone: As yet, its antigen is unknown.

The genes are TRBV18 and TRBJ1-4, with D possibly TRBD1 on 6 matching bases. The clonotype comes from an adult in good health. The input for sequencing was peripheral blood, taken on day 0 of AZD1222 vaccination. This CDR3 reads CASSPGGPLEKLFF. For the CDR3, the DNA is TGTGCCAGCTCACCTGGGGGGCCCTTGGAAAAACTGTTTTTT.